The 23 T cell receptor beta chains below all came from one sample that was sequenced in a study of a mutant IDH1 vaccine in newly diagnosed glioma. Stated time point: week 5, during vaccination. Doses of 300 ug of mutant IDH1 20-mer peptide were given with topical imiquimod. Which antigens these TCRs recognize remains unknown. Measured with immunoSEQ multiplex PCR; TCRdb has only the in-frame clones, and not every one. This table holds 45,000 to 65,000 clones, 82% found once. Sequencing was performed on PBMCs, taken from a glioma patient whose treatment included an IDH1 peptide vaccine. These TCRs come from a woman aged 18-29 years with glioma. Some clones in this sample may be carry-over from other donors' samples.

This chain joins TRBV9 and TRBJ2-7; 10 bases agree with TRBD1. This CDR3 is built from 14 residues. From germline, CDR1 is SGDLS and CDR2 YYNGEE. The V segment lost 3 bases and the J segment 6 bases; nucleotides outside the gene matches: 6. The CDR3 coding sequence is TGTGCCAGCAGCGGGGGACAGGGGATAGGCGAGCAGTACTTC. Residues: CASSGGQGIGEQYF.

V gene TRBV6-1 combines with J gene TRBJ2-7, with 8 bases that match TRBD2. This CDR3 is 14 amino acids long. The V gene end was trimmed by 2 bases and the J gene end by 4 bases; junction bases not matched to a gene: 4. Germline values: CDR1 MNHNS, CDR2 SASEGT. The CDR3 here is CASSELGLVYEQYF. CDR3 bases: TGTGCCAGCAGTGAATTGGGACTAGTTTACGAGCAGTACTTC.

V is TRBV27 and J is TRBJ2-2, with D possibly being TRBD2 (7 bases). With 6 bases removed from V and 5 bases from J, the gap between germline ends came to 13 bases. Germline CDR1 reads MNHEY; CDR2 reads SMNVEV (reference sequence). This CDR3 spans 14 amino acids. The CDR3 nucleotides are TGTGCCAGCAGCCGGGGGCGGGGGACCGGGGAGCTGTTTTTT. This sequence encodes CASSRGRGTGELFF.

V is TRBV9 and J is TRBJ1-1; 8 bases agree with TRBD1. Per germline, CDR1 SGDLS and CDR2 YYNGEE. The CDR3 runs to 17 residues. The V gene end was trimmed by 0 bases and the J gene end by 2 bases; junction bases not matched to a gene: 9. The DNA for the CDR3 is TGTGCCAGCAGCGTAGACCCCACAGGGGGGATAAACACTGAAGCTTTCTTT. This gives the protein CASSVDPTGGINTEAFF.

This chain links TRBV5-1 with TRBJ1-1, with a tentative D call TRBD1 (5 bases). The CDR3 has 16 amino acids. From germline, CDR1 is SGHRS and CDR2 YFSETQ. V was shortened by 0 bases and J by 3 bases, with 15 bases between the two germline ends. CDR3 amino acids: CASSLDGRGWDTEAFF. The CDR3 region has the DNA TGCGCCAGCAGCTTGGACGGGAGGGGATGGGACACTGAAGCTTTCTTT.

The rearrangement joins TRBV19 to TRBJ1-2; 7 positions match TRBD1. J was trimmed by 3 bases and V by 7 bases; bases with no gene match: 14. There are 16 residues in the CDR3. Germline V CDR1 and CDR2: LNHDA, SQIVND (reference sequence). The CDR3 coding sequence is TGTGCCAGTACTACAGAGAGGAGAGACAGGGACTATGGCTACACCTTC. Its translation is CASTTERRDRDYGYTF.

Regarding this clone: The junction departs from germline at one end; a sequencing error may be responsible. The chain is built from TRBV7-9 and TRBJ2-5, with D possibly TRBD1 on 5 matching bases. Germline lookup yields CDR1 SEHNR and CDR2 FQNEAQ (reference sequence). The CDR3 contains 11 residues. In DNA form, the CDR3 reads TGTGCCAGCAGCTTCCGACAGCTTGCACACTTC. This codes for CASSFRQLAHF.

The rearrangement uses TRBV30 and TRBJ2-1; D possibly corresponds to TRBD1 (8 bases). The length of the CDR3 is 14 residues. From germline, CDR1 is GTSNPN and CDR2 SVGIG (reference sequence). V dropped 2 bases and J dropped 8 bases, with 16 bases sitting between them. The CDR3 loop reads CAWSLTGGGHEQFF. DNA for the CDR3: TGTGCCTGGAGTTTAACAGGGGGGGGACATGAGCAGTTCTTC.

The chain joins TRBV25-1 to TRBJ1-3; TRBD1 might be the D (6 bases). Germline V gives CDR1 MGHDK, CDR2 SYGVNS. The CDR3 has 18 residues. V shed 5 bases and J shed 0 bases, with 20 bases lying between them. CDR3 region: CASSPGAGWGLSGNTIYF. The DNA for the CDR3 is TGTGCCAGCAGTCCAGGGGCAGGCTGGGGGCTCTCTGGAAACACCATATATTTT.

The chain carries TRBV18 and TRBJ1-1; 7 bases line up with TRBD1. This CDR3 is built from 14 residues. Trimming at V came to 4 bases and at J to 3 bases, leaving 5 bases not matched to a gene. The germline CDR1 and CDR2 sequences are KGHSH and LQKENI. CDR3 nucleotide sequence: TGTGCCAGCTCACGAGCAGGGGGAGACACTGAAGCTTTCTTT. Its protein product is CASSRAGGDTEAFF.

This clone was seen a handful of times. The chain has TRBV19 and TRBJ1-1, with D perhaps matching TRBD1 (5 bases). This CDR3 is built from 15 residues. The germline V and J ends were trimmed by 4 bases and 0 bases, with 12 bases remaining between them. Germline CDR1 reads LNHDA; CDR2 reads SQIVND (reference sequence). The CDR3 DNA reads as TGTGCCAGTAGTAGGCGGGGGGTGTTGAACACTGAAGCTTTCTTT. This gives the protein CASSRRGVLNTEAFF.

V usage is TRBV19 and J usage is TRBJ1-5; the D is unclear. The CDR3 loop spans 15 amino acids. Trimming cost V 8 bases and J 1 base, with 15 bases left between them. Per the germline V gene, CDR1 is LNHDA and CDR2 is SQIVND (reference sequence). This CDR3 is CASSLASGSNQPQHF. The CDR3 coding sequence is TGTGCCAGTTCCCTAGCTAGCGGGAGCAATCAGCCCCAGCATTTT.

The V call is TRBV27, the J call TRBJ1-2, with unresolved D. Germline values: CDR1 MNHEY, CDR2 SMNVEV (reference sequence). This CDR3 comprises 13 residues. V was shortened by 5 bases and J by 1 base, with 8 bases between the two germline ends. The CDR3 loop reads CASSLTYNYGYTF. The CDR3 region has the DNA TGTGCCAGCAGTCTCACCTATAACTATGGCTACACCTTC.

CDR3: CASSLGGVGETQYF. The CDR3 DNA sequence: TGTGCCAGCAGCTTGGGCGGGGTCGGAGAGACCCAGTACTTC. The chain employs TRBV5-4 and TRBJ2-5, with D perhaps matching TRBD2 (6 bases). Germline V CDR1 and CDR2: SGHNT, YYREEE (reference sequence). The CDR3 spans 14 residues. The V gene lost 0 bases and the J gene lost 4 bases, with 10 bases spanning the gap.

The genes are TRBV9 and TRBJ2-3; 14 nucleotides agree with TRBD2. J was trimmed by 1 base and V by 4 bases; bases with no gene match: 8. The CDR3 totals 18 residues. Germline V gives CDR1 SGDLS, CDR2 YYNGEE. CDR3 sequence (DNA): TGTGCCAGCAGCCCTCGACTAGCGGGGGGGCCGCGCACAGATACGCAGTATTTT. This translates into CASSPRLAGGPRTDTQYF.

The V gene is TRBV27, the J gene TRBJ2-1; D is undetermined. CDR3 length equals 11 residues. CDR1 MNHEY and CDR2 SMNVEV come from the germline V gene (reference sequence). With 5 bases removed from V and 3 bases from J, the gap between germline ends came to 2 bases. The CDR3 region is CASSLYNEQFF. CDR3 nucleotides: TGTGCCAGCAGTCTCTACAATGAGCAGTTCTTC.

The rearrangement uses TRBV6-5 and TRBJ1-2; D call uncertain. The V end was cut by 0 bases, the J end by 8 bases, with 13 bases between. The germline V gene encodes CDR1 MNHEY and CDR2 SVGAGI. The CDR3 has 14 amino acids. Written as DNA, the CDR3 is TGTGCCAGCAGTTACTCGAGCGCAGGAGGAGGCTACACCTTC. Translated: CASSYSSAGGGYTF.

The CDR3 here is CASRDPATNEKLFF. CDR3 coding DNA: TGTGCCAGTAGAGACCCAGCAACTAATGAAAAACTGTTTTTT. The J gene is TRBJ1-4, the V gene TRBV19; D unresolved. The ends were cut back, 6 bases at V and 0 bases at J, with 8 bases in the middle. CDR1 and CDR2 from the germline V gene are LNHDA and SQIVND (reference sequence). CDR3 size: 14 residues.

The V call is TRBV19, the J call TRBJ2-7; 9 nucleotides align to TRBD1. This CDR3 is built from 14 residues. The ends lost 3 bases at V and 3 bases at J; junction bases unmatched: 3. Per germline, CDR1 LNHDA and CDR2 SQIVND (reference sequence). CDR3 in amino acids: CASSMGQGIYEQYF. The CDR3 DNA reads as TGTGCCAGTAGTATGGGACAGGGCATCTACGAGCAGTACTTC.

V is TRBV25-1 and J is TRBJ1-1; 7 nucleotides line up with TRBD1. The CDR3 has 16 amino acids. In germline, CDR1 is MGHDK, CDR2 SYGVNS. With 6 bases clipped from V and 0 bases from J, the junction kept 10 bases outside the gene matches. DNA for the CDR3: TGTGCCAGCAGAAGCTTCGGACAGGCGCTGAACACTGAAGCTTTCTTT. This codes for CASRSFGQALNTEAFF.

This clone was counted a few times. This sequence joins TRBV9 and TRBJ1-5, with D possibly matching TRBD1 (5 bases). V was trimmed by 4 bases and J by 4 bases, leaving 12 bases between them. The CDR3 sequence is 14 residues long. The germline V gene has CDR1 SGDLS and CDR2 YYNGEE. The CDR3 nucleotides are TGTGCCAGCAGCCCCCGGGGGGTAAATCAGCCCCAGCATTTT. This encodes CASSPRGVNQPQHF.

This chain uses TRBV6-5 with TRBJ2-2, with TRBD2 identical over 9 bases. Trimming removed 9 bases from V and 9 bases from J; junction bases left unmatched: 8. Germline V gene lookup returns CDR1 MNHEY and CDR2 SVGAGI. The CDR3 loop spans 13 amino acids. CDR3: CASIAGEGRELFF. CDR3 sequence (DNA): TGTGCCAGTATAGCGGGAGAGGGCAGGGAGCTGTTTTTT.

The rearrangement links TRBV9 to TRBJ2-1; possibly TRBD1 for D (6 bases). Germline CDR1 reads SGDLS; CDR2 reads YYNGEE. Trimming stripped 3 bases from V and 10 bases from J, with 20 bases between. CDR3 size: 15 residues. In nucleotides, the CDR3 is TGTGCCAGCAGCGCGAGGGCAAACAGGGATGGGGAGCAGTTCTTC. Encoded protein: CASSARANRDGEQFF.